Sequencing of this T cell receptor beta chain was carried out in a study of OX40 agonist ivuxolimab in advanced cancers. The overall study: People in dose escalation had one of these cancers: hepatocellular carcinoma, melanoma, renal cell or head and neck cancer. Cohort: 75% to 90% men, mean age approximately 60, aged roughly 23 to 90.

Germline V lookup: CDR1 MGHDK, CDR2 SYGVNS. The CDR3 is made up of 13 amino acids. V dropped 5 bases and J dropped 8; count of bases not matched to a gene: 4. Sequencing used immunoSEQ multiplex PCR; TCRdb keeps in-frame clones, though not all of them. The table has 90,000 to 100,000 clones, roughly 90% seen once. The sequence derives from an adult with an advanced solid tumor such as melanoma, head and neck, liver or kidney cancer. This specimen was CD4+ or CD8+ T cells sorted from blood, taken in a trial of the OX40 agonist ivuxolimab. The chain links TRBV25-1 to TRBJ1-4, with 8 bases matching TRBD1. The CDR3 sequence is CASSQGAREKLFF. As DNA, the CDR3 is TGTGCCAGCAGTCAGGGGGCAAGAGAAAAACTGTTTTTT.